These T cell receptor beta chains were read from a single sample in a study of shared clonotypes between healthy human individuals. Measured with immunoSEQ multiplex PCR; TCRdb has only the in-frame clones, and not every one. The sample yields fewer than 1.6 million clones, approximately 98.5% seen once. Sequenced: naive CD4+ T cells sorted from blood. The receptors were gathered from a young man in good health. CDR3s include the opening cysteine and the closing phenylalanine or tryptophan. A D gene is named only where the DNA matches it firmly. Size tells how often a clone was seen (once, few, many) or the class of an expanded clone, and some rows leave it out.

CDR3: CASSRDTVSLYF
DNA: TGTGCCAGCAGCCGGGACACCGTTTCGTTGTACTTC
J: TRBJ2-5
size: -
D: -
V: TRBV7-8

CDR3: CASSPRLASYNEQFF
DNA: TGCGCCAGCAGCCCTCGACTAGCGTCTTACAATGAGCAGTTCTTC
J: TRBJ2-1
size: -
D: TRBD2
V: TRBV5-1

CDR3: CASSQRPSDSNQPQHF
DNA: TGTGCCAGCAGCCAACGTCCCAGCGATAGCAATCAGCCCCAGCATTTT
J: TRBJ1-5
size: -
D: -
V: TRBV14

CDR3: CASRSPSAAFF
DNA: TGTGCCAGCAGGTCCCCCTCAGCGGCTTTCTTT
J: TRBJ1-1
size: -
D: -
V: TRBV2

CDR3: CASSQSGSGRLQWEQFF
DNA: TGCGCCAGCAGCCAGTCGGGAAGCGGGAGATTACAATGGGAGCAGTTCTTC
J: TRBJ2-1
size: -
D: TRBD2
V: TRBV10-2

CDR3: CASRGRYPRTGANVLTF
DNA: TGTGCCAGCCGAGGGCGGTACCCCAGAACTGGGGCCAACGTCCTGACTTTC
J: TRBJ2-6
size: -
D: -
V: TRBV6-9

CDR3: CAWSGDYEQYF
DNA: TGTGCCTGGAGTGGTGACTACGAGCAGTACTTC
J: TRBJ2-7
size: -
D: -
V: TRBV30

CDR3: CASSLETGMRLPPNEQYF
DNA: TGTGCCAGCAGCTTAGAAACGGGAATGAGGCTCCCTCCTAACGAGCAGTACTTC
J: TRBJ2-7
size: -
D: -
V: TRBV7-9

CDR3: CATKGKRESGEQFF
DNA: TGTGCCACCAAGGGGAAGCGGGAGTCGGGTGAGCAGTTCTTC
J: TRBJ2-1
size: -
D: TRBD2
V: TRBV2

CDR3: CSVHGLRGNTEAFF
DNA: TGCAGCGTCCACGGGCTCAGAGGGAATACTGAAGCTTTCTTT
J: TRBJ1-1
size: -
D: -
V: TRBV29-1

CDR3: CASSSGTRSYEQYF
DNA: TGTGCCAGCAGCTCCGGGACTAGATCCTACGAGCAGTACTTC
J: TRBJ2-7
size: -
D: TRBD2
V: TRBV11-2

CDR3: CASSSGPPGSYNEQFF
DNA: TGTGCCAGCAGCTCCGGACCCCCCGGGTCCTACAATGAGCAGTTCTTC
J: TRBJ2-1
size: -
D: -
V: TRBV7-6

CDR3: CASSLVGRETQYF
DNA: TGTGCCAGCAGCTTAGTGGGGAGAGAGACCCAGTACTTC
J: TRBJ2-5
size: -
D: -
V: TRBV7-2

CDR3: CASSYSFNQPQHF
DNA: TGTGCCAGCAGTTATTCATTCAATCAGCCCCAGCATTTT
J: TRBJ1-5
size: -
D: -
V: TRBV6-6

CDR3: CASSEQTGGGYEQYF
DNA: TGCGCCAGCAGTGAGCAGACAGGGGGAGGCTACGAGCAGTACTTC
J: TRBJ2-7
size: -
D: TRBD1
V: TRBV10-1

CDR3: CASSPQARSNQPQHF
DNA: TGTGCCAGTAGTCCTCAGGCCCGTAGCAATCAGCCCCAGCATTTT
J: TRBJ1-5
size: once
D: -
V: TRBV19

CDR3: CASSMGSGNTIYF
DNA: TGTGCCAGCAGCATGGGATCTGGAAACACCATATATTTT
J: TRBJ1-3
size: -
D: -
V: TRBV11-3

CDR3: CASSEDGVGTEAFF
DNA: TGTGCCAGCAGTGAAGACGGGGTGGGCACTGAAGCTTTCTTT
J: TRBJ1-1
size: -
D: -
V: TRBV2

CDR3: CASSLSGLAGGPTYEQYF
DNA: TGTGCCAGCAGCTTATCTGGACTAGCGGGAGGTCCCACCTACGAGCAGTACTTC
J: TRBJ2-7
size: -
D: TRBD2
V: TRBV7-8

CDR3: CASSPSWTATNEKLFF
DNA: TGTGCCAGCAGCCCTTCCTGGACCGCAACTAATGAAAAACTGTTTTTT
J: TRBJ1-4
size: -
D: -
V: TRBV5-6

CDR3: CASSPYIAGSGNTIYF
DNA: TGTGCCAGCAGCCCTTATATTGCAGGGTCTGGAAACACCATATATTTT
J: TRBJ1-3
size: -
D: -
V: TRBV11-2

CDR3: CASSLVPRQGTNEKLFF
DNA: TGCGCCAGCAGCTTGGTACCGAGACAGGGAACTAATGAAAAACTGTTTTTT
J: TRBJ1-4
size: -
D: TRBD1
V: TRBV5-1

CDR3: CACQGGPGANVLTF
DNA: TGTGCCTGCCAAGGAGGACCTGGGGCCAACGTCCTGACTTTC
J: TRBJ2-6
size: -
D: -
V: TRBV6-5

CDR3: CASSSSQGANEKLFF
DNA: TGTGCCAGCTCATCGTCACAGGGGGCTAATGAAAAACTGTTTTTT
J: TRBJ1-4
size: once
D: TRBD1
V: TRBV18

CDR3: CASSFGTGTGHGYTF
DNA: TGTGCCAGCAGCTTCGGAACAGGGACAGGCCATGGCTACACCTTC
J: TRBJ1-2
size: -
D: TRBD1
V: TRBV7-2

CDR3: CASSQGLAGGGEQFF
DNA: TGCGCCAGCAGCCAAGGGCTAGCGGGAGGGGGTGAGCAGTTCTTC
J: TRBJ2-1
size: -
D: TRBD2
V: TRBV4-3

CDR3: CASSIAGGPHEQYF
DNA: TGTGCCAGTAGTATAGCGGGAGGGCCCCACGAGCAGTACTTC
J: TRBJ2-7
size: -
D: TRBD2
V: TRBV19

CDR3: CASAPPAGGGRYGYTF
DNA: TGTGCCAGCGCACCGCCGGCTGGGGGGGGTCGCTATGGCTACACCTTC
J: TRBJ1-2
size: -
D: -
V: TRBV9

CDR3: CASSYSGTYNTEAFF
DNA: TGTGCCAGCAGCTATAGCGGGACATACAACACTGAAGCTTTCTTT
J: TRBJ1-1
size: -
D: -
V: TRBV7-9

CDR3: CASSLIRGNTGELFF
DNA: TGTGCCAGCAGTTTAATCAGGGGCAACACCGGGGAGCTGTTTTTT
J: TRBJ2-2
size: -
D: -
V: TRBV28

CDR3: CASRGGGGTNEKLFF
DNA: TGTGCCAGCAGGGGCGGTGGTGGGACTAATGAAAAACTGTTTTTT
J: TRBJ1-4
size: -
D: -
V: TRBV28

CDR3: CSGLGGMNTEAFF
DNA: TGCAGCGGCCTCGGAGGGATGAACACTGAAGCTTTCTTT
J: TRBJ1-1
size: -
D: -
V: TRBV29-1

CDR3: CASSTGTASFNEQFF
DNA: TGTGCCAGCAGCACGGGGACTGCTAGTTTCAATGAGCAGTTCTTC
J: TRBJ2-1
size: -
D: -
V: TRBV7-2

CDR3: CSVEWGRGRDTQYF
DNA: TGCAGCGTCGAATGGGGGAGGGGACGGGATACGCAGTATTTT
J: TRBJ2-3
size: -
D: TRBD2
V: TRBV29-1

CDR3: CASSPRQLSSYNEQFF
DNA: TGTGCCAGCTCACCAAGGCAGCTCAGCTCCTACAATGAGCAGTTCTTC
J: TRBJ2-1
size: -
D: -
V: TRBV18

CDR3: CASSEGTSGRAQYF
DNA: TGTGCCAGCAGTGAAGGGACTAGCGGGAGGGCGCAGTATTTT
J: TRBJ2-3
size: few
D: TRBD2
V: TRBV6-1

CDR3: CASSVAVNSYNEQFF
DNA: TGTGCCAGCAGCGTAGCTGTAAACTCCTACAATGAGCAGTTCTTC
J: TRBJ2-1
size: -
D: -
V: TRBV9

CDR3: CASSVGAFSYEQYF
DNA: TGTGCCAGCAGCGTAGGCGCATTCTCCTACGAGCAGTACTTC
J: TRBJ2-7
size: -
D: -
V: TRBV9

CDR3: CASSQEAGTLNYGYTF
DNA: TGTGCCAGCAGCCAAGAGGCCGGGACATTAAACTATGGCTACACCTTC
J: TRBJ1-2
size: -
D: -
V: TRBV4-2

CDR3: CASSLAGGPGDTQYF
DNA: TGCGCCAGCAGCTTGGCGGGAGGGCCGGGGGATACGCAGTATTTT
J: TRBJ2-3
size: -
D: TRBD2
V: TRBV5-1

CDR3: CASSLGQEDQPQHF
DNA: TGCGCCAGCAGCTTGGGGCAGGAAGATCAGCCCCAGCATTTT
J: TRBJ1-5
size: -
D: -
V: TRBV5-1

CDR3: CARSFKAGNYTGELFF
DNA: TGTGCCAGAAGCTTTAAAGCGGGAAATTACACCGGGGAGCTGTTTTTT
J: TRBJ2-2
size: -
D: TRBD2
V: TRBV5-3

CDR3: CSAPSDRNTGELFF
DNA: TGCAGCGCCCCAAGTGACAGAAACACCGGGGAGCTGTTTTTT
J: TRBJ2-2
size: -
D: -
V: TRBV29-1

CDR3: CASSLQASNTEAFF
DNA: TGTGCCAGCAGCTTACAGGCCTCGAACACTGAAGCTTTCTTT
J: TRBJ1-1
size: -
D: -
V: TRBV5-4

CDR3: CASSPGRYEQFF
DNA: TGTGCCAGCTCACCAGGGCGGTATGAGCAGTTCTTC
J: TRBJ2-1
size: once
D: -
V: TRBV18

CDR3: CASSQTEGTYEQYF
DNA: TGCGCCAGCAGCCAAACGGAGGGAACCTACGAGCAGTACTTC
J: TRBJ2-7
size: -
D: -
V: TRBV4-1

CDR3: CASSVAPPSGPSAAFF
DNA: TGTGCCAGCAGCGTAGCCCCCCCAAGCGGACCCTCCGCAGCTTTCTTT
J: TRBJ1-1
size: -
D: -
V: TRBV9

CDR3: CASSLEGRDKSYEQYF
DNA: TGTGCCAGCAGCTTGGAGGGCCGGGACAAGAGCTACGAGCAGTACTTC
J: TRBJ2-7
size: once
D: -
V: TRBV5-5

CDR3: CASSHKAGEETQYF
DNA: TGCGCCAGCAGTCATAAGGCGGGAGAAGAGACCCAGTACTTC
J: TRBJ2-5
size: -
D: TRBD2
V: TRBV5-1

CDR3: CASSVTLGQYNEQFF
DNA: TGTGCCAGCAGCGTAACCTTGGGACAGTACAATGAGCAGTTCTTC
J: TRBJ2-1
size: -
D: TRBD1
V: TRBV9

CDR3: CASSSRAALGTEAFF
DNA: TGTGCCAGCAGCTCCCGGGCAGCCCTGGGCACTGAAGCTTTCTTT
J: TRBJ1-1
size: -
D: -
V: TRBV7-2

CDR3: CSVYASGRTSLEQYF
DNA: TGCAGCGTTTATGCTAGCGGACGGACCTCCCTCGAGCAGTACTTC
J: TRBJ2-7
size: -
D: TRBD2
V: TRBV29-1

CDR3: CASSSGLAGGHNEQFF
DNA: TGTGCCAGCAGCTCGGGACTAGCGGGAGGGCATAATGAGCAGTTCTTC
J: TRBJ2-1
size: -
D: TRBD2
V: TRBV7-9

CDR3: CASSLSPSGYTGELFF
DNA: TGTGCTAGCAGCTTATCTCCTAGCGGATACACCGGGGAGCTGTTTTTT
J: TRBJ2-2
size: -
D: TRBD2
V: TRBV7-7

CDR3: CASSPPGHSSYNEQFF
DNA: TGTGCCAGCTCACCACCGGGACATAGCTCCTACAATGAGCAGTTCTTC
J: TRBJ2-1
size: -
D: -
V: TRBV18

CDR3: CASSRQGYEQYF
DNA: TGTGCCAGCAGCAGACAGGGGTACGAGCAGTACTTC
J: TRBJ2-7
size: -
D: TRBD1
V: TRBV7-9

CDR3: CASSLALAGGTTDTQYF
DNA: TGTGCCAGCAGCTTGGCCTTAGCGGGAGGTACCACAGATACGCAGTATTTT
J: TRBJ2-3
size: -
D: TRBD2
V: TRBV7-9